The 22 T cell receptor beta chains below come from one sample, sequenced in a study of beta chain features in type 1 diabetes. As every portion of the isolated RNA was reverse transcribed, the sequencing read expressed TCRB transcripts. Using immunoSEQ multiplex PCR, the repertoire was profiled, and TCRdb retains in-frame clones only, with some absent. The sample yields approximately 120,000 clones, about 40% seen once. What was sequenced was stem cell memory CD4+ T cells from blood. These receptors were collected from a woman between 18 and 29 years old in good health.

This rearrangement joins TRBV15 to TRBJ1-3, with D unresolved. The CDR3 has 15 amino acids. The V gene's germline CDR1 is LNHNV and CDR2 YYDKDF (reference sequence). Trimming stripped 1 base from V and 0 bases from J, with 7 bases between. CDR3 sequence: CATSRGESSGNTIYF. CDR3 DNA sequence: TGTGCCACCAGCAGAGGGGAGAGCTCTGGAAACACCATATATTTT.

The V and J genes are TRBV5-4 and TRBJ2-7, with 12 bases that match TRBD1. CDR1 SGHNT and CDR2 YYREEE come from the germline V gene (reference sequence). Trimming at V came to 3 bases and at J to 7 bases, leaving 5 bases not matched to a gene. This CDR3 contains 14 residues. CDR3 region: CASSWDRGRREQYF. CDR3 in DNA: TGTGCCAGCAGCTGGGACAGGGGGCGCCGGGAGCAGTACTTC.

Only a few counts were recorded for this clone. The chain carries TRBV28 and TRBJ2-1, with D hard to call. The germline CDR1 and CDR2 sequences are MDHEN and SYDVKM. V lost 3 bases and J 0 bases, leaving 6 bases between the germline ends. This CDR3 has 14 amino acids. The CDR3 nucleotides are TGTGCCAGCAGTTTTCATAGCTCCTACAATGAGCAGTTCTTC. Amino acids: CASSFHSSYNEQFF.

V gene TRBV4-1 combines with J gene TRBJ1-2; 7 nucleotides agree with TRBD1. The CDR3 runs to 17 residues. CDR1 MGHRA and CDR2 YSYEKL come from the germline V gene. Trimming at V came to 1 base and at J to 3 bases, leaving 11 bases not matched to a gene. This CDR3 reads CASSQGPMDRSDYGYTF. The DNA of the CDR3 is TGCGCCAGCAGCCAAGGACCCATGGACAGGAGTGACTATGGCTACACCTTC.

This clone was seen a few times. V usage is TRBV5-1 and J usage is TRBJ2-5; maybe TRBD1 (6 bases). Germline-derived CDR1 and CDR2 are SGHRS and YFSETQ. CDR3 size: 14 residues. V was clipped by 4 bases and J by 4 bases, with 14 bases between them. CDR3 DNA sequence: TGCGCCAGCAGCAGGGGGTACACTGGAGAGACCCAGTACTTC. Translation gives CASSRGYTGETQYF.

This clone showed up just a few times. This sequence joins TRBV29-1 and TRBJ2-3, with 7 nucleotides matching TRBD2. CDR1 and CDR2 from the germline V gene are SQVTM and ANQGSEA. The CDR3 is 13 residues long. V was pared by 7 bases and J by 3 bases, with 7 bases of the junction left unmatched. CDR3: CSALASGTDTQYF. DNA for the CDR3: TGCAGCGCTCTGGCTAGCGGTACAGATACGCAGTATTTT.

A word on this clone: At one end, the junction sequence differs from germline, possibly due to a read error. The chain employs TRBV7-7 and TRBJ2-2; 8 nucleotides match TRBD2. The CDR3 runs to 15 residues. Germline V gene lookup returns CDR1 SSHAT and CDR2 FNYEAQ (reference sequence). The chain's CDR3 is CASSFSGKDTGELFF. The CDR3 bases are TGTGCTAGCAGCTTTAGCGGGAAAGACACCGGGGAGCTGTTTTTT.

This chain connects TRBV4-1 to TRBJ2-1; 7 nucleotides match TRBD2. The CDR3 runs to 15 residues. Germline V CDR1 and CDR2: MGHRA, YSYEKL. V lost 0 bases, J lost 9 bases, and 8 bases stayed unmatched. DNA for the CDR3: TGCGCCAGCAGCCAAGATGAGACTAGCTGGATTGAGCAGTTCTTC. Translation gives CASSQDETSWIEQFF.

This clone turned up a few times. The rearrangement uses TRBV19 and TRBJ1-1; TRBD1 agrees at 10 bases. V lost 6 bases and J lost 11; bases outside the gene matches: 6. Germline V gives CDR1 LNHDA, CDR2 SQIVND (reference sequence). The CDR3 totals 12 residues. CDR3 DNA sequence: TGTGCCAGTAGGACGACAGGGGGCGGCGCTTTCTTT. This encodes CASRTTGGGAFF.

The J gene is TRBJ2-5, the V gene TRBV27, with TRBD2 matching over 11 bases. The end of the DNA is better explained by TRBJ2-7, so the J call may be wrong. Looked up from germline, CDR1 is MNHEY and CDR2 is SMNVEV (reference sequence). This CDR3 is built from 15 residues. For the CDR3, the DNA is TGTGCCAGCCATACAAGACTAGCGGGATTATACGAGCAGTACTTC. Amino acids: CASHTRLAGLYEQYF.

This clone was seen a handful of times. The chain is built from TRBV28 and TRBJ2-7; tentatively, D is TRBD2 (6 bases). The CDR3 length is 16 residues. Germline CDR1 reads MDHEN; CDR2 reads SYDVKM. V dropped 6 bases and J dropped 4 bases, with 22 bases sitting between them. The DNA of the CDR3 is TGTGCCAGCAGCACACCTGGCATGGGGGGAATGTACGAGCAGTACTTC. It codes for CASSTPGMGGMYEQYF.

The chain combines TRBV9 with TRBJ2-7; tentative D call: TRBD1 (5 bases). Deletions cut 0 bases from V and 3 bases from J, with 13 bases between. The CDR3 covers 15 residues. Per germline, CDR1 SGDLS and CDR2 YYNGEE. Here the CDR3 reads CASSVGLGEVYEQYF. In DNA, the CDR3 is TGTGCCAGCAGCGTAGGGTTAGGGGAAGTCTACGAGCAGTACTTC.

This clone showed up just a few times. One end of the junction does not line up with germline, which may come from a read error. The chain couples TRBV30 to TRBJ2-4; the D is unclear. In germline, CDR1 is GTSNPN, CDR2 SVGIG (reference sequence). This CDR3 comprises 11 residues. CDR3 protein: CAWSTRRVLHF. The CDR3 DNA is TGTGCCTGGAGTACAAGACGGGTTTTGCACTTC.

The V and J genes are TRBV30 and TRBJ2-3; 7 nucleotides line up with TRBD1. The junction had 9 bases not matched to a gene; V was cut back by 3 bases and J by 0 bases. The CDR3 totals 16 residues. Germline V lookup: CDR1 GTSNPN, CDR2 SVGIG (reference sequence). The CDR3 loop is CAWRVHRGKSTDTQYF. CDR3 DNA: TGTGCCTGGAGGGTTCACAGGGGAAAAAGCACAGATACGCAGTATTTT.

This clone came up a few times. The CDR3 is CAIDRGNTGELFF. The CDR3 DNA sequence: TGTGCCATCGACAGGGGAAACACCGGGGAGCTGTTTTTT. The V gene is TRBV28, the J gene TRBJ2-2, with 8 bases aligning to TRBD1. The germline gives CDR1 MDHEN, CDR2 SYDVKM. The CDR3 spans 13 residues. The trim removed 10 bases at V and 2 bases at J, leaving 3 bases unmatched. Filled out from reference TRBV28 and TRBJ2-2, the complete variable domain reads DVKVTQSSRYLVKRTGEKVFLECVQDMDHENMFWYRQDPGLGLRLIYFSYDVKMKEKGDIPEGYSVSREKKERFSLILESASTNQTSMYLCAIDRGNTGELFFGEGSRLTVL.

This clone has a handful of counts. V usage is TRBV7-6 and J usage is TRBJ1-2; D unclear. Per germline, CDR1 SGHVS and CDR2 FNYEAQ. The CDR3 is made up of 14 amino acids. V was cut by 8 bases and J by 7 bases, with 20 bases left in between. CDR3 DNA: TGTGCCAGCTCCCGAACCCTGCGTGGCGGTGGCTACACCTTC. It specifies CASSRTLRGGGYTF.

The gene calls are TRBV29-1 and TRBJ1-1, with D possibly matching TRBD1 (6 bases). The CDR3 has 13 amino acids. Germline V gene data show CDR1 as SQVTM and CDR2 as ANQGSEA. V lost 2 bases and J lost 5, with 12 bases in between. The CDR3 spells CSVEWGPSTEAFF. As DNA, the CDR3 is TGCAGCGTTGAATGGGGGCCGAGTACTGAAGCTTTCTTT.

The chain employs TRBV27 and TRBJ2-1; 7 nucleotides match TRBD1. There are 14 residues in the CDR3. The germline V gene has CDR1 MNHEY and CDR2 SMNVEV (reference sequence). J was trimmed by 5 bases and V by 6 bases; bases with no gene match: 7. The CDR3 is CASRFQGVNNEQFF. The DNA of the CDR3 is TGTGCCAGCAGGTTTCAGGGGGTGAACAATGAGCAGTTCTTC.

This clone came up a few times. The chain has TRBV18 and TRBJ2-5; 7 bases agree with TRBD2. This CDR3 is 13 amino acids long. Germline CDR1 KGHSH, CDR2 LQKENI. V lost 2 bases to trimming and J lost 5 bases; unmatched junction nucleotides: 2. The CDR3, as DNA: TGTGCCAGCTCACCAGGAGCGGGGGAGACCCAGTACTTC. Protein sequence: CASSPGAGETQYF.

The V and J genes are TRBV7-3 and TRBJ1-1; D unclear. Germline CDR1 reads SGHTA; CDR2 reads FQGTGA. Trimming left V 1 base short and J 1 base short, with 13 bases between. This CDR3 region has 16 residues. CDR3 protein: CASSLKFVRGNTEAFF. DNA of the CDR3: TGTGCCAGCAGCTTAAAATTCGTTCGGGGGAACACTGAAGCTTTCTTT.

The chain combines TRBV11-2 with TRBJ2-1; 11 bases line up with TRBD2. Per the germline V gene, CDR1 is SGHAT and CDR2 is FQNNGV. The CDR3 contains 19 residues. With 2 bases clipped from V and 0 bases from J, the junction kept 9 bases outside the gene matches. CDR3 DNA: TGTGCCAGCAGCTTAACTACCGGACTAGCGGGCCGCTCCTACAATGAGCAGTTCTTC. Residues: CASSLTTGLAGRSYNEQFF.

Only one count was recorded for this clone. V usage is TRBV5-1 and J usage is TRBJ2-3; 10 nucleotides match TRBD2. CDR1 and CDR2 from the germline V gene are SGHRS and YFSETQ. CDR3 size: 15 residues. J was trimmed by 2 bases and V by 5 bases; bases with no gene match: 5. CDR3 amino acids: CASSRSGRSTDTQYF. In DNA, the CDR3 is TGCGCCAGCAGTCGTAGCGGGAGGTCCACAGATACGCAGTATTTT. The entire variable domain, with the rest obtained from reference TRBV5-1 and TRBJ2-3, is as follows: KAGVTQTPRYLIKTRGQQVTLSCSPISGHRSVSWYQQTPGQGLQFLFEYFSETQRNKGNFPGRFSGRQFSNSRSEMNVSTLELGDSALYLCASSRSGRSTDTQYFGPGTRLTVL.